This is a list of T cell receptor beta chains from one sample in a study of T-cell reconstitution after alpha-beta-depleted transplantation in children. TCRdb called the PCR reads again in MiXCR, with one record for every CDR3 protein. In the table there are around 670,000 distinct CDR3 sequences, about 12% of which are singletons. The sequencing used PBMCs, collected before TCRalphabeta/CD19-depleted stem cell transplant. The receptor set was obtained from a girl between 2 and 10 years old with congenital amegakaryocytic thrombocytopenia, due to receive a stem cell transplant. Both conserved end residues are part of each CDR3. D genes are given only for firm matches. Clone size is not always given. Where it is, it says once, few, many or a class for expanded clones.

j_gene: TRBJ2-4; d_gene: .; len: 11; abundance: many; v_gene: TRBV6-5; CDR3nt: TGTGCCAGCAGTTACGGGAACATTCAGTACTTC; CDR3aa: CASSYGNIQYF
j_gene: TRBJ2-3; d_gene: TRBD2; len: 18; abundance: many; v_gene: TRBV10-3; CDR3nt: TGTGCCATCAGTGAACGGACTAGCGGGAGAGGGGGCGCAGATACGCAGTATTTT; CDR3aa: CAISERTSGRGGADTQYF
j_gene: TRBJ2-7; d_gene: TRBD2; len: 16; abundance: .; v_gene: TRBV6-2/TRBV6-3; CDR3nt: TGTGCCAGCACCTACTCCGAGACTAGCGGGATCTACGAGCAGTACTTC; CDR3aa: CASTYSETSGIYEQYF
j_gene: TRBJ2-7; d_gene: .; len: 16; abundance: .; v_gene: TRBV28; CDR3nt: TGTGCCAGCAAGACCCCGGGACGAAAGAGGGCCGACGAGCAGTACTTC; CDR3aa: CASKTPGRKRADEQYF
j_gene: TRBJ1-6; d_gene: .; len: 16; abundance: many; v_gene: TRBV7-8; CDR3nt: TGTGCCAGCAGCTCTAACCCCGGGACATGGAATTCACCCCTCCACTTT; CDR3aa: CASSSNPGTWNSPLHF
j_gene: TRBJ1-5; d_gene: .; len: 19; abundance: few; v_gene: TRBV20-1; CDR3nt: TGCAGTGCTAGAGATCGGATTGGGGTTAGGGCAGGGAAAAACCAGCCCCAGCATTTT; CDR3aa: CSARDRIGVRAGKNQPQHF
j_gene: TRBJ2-7; d_gene: TRBD2; len: 15; abundance: few; v_gene: TRBV19; CDR3nt: TGTGCCAGTAGTATCGCGGGACTACCAACCTACGAGCAGTACTTC; CDR3aa: CASSIAGLPTYEQYF
j_gene: TRBJ2-1; d_gene: .; len: 15; abundance: .; v_gene: TRBV5-1; CDR3nt: TGCGCCAGCAGCTTGGGCCTCTACGGGGTAAATGAGCAGTTCTTC; CDR3aa: CASSLGLYGVNEQFF
j_gene: TRBJ2-7; d_gene: .; len: 15; abundance: many; v_gene: TRBV3-1; CDR3nt: TGTGCCAGCAGCCCGCTCCCCGACAGCTTCTACGAGCAGTACTTC; CDR3aa: CASSPLPDSFYEQYF
j_gene: TRBJ2-7; d_gene: TRBD2; len: 16; abundance: few; v_gene: TRBV5-8; CDR3nt: TGTGCCAGCAGCTTGGCCCTTCTAGCGGGAGGAGGGGAGCAGTACTTC; CDR3aa: CASSLALLAGGGEQYF
j_gene: TRBJ2-4; d_gene: TRBD1; len: 14; abundance: many; v_gene: TRBV5-1; CDR3nt: TGCGCCAGCAGCTTGGGGGACAGGGGCCACATTCAGTACTTC; CDR3aa: CASSLGDRGHIQYF
j_gene: TRBJ2-3; d_gene: .; len: 16; abundance: many; v_gene: TRBV7-6; CDR3nt: TGTGCCAGCAGCTTAGAACGGGCGAGTTCCACAGATACGCAGTATTTT; CDR3aa: CASSLERASSTDTQYF
j_gene: TRBJ2-7; d_gene: .; len: 14; abundance: many; v_gene: TRBV20-1; CDR3nt: TGCAGTGCTAGATCTAGCACGACAGTCTACGAGCAGTACTTC; CDR3aa: CSARSSTTVYEQYF
j_gene: TRBJ2-7; d_gene: .; len: 15; abundance: .; v_gene: TRBV4-1; CDR3nt: TGCGCCAGCAGCCAAGAGGGAGTCTTAACCTACGAGCAGTACTTC; CDR3aa: CASSQEGVLTYEQYF
j_gene: TRBJ2-7; d_gene: TRBD2; len: 14; abundance: many; v_gene: TRBV20-1; CDR3nt: TGCAGTGCCCAGACTAGCGGGAGGGCGAATGAGCAGTACTTC; CDR3aa: CSAQTSGRANEQYF
j_gene: TRBJ2-3; d_gene: .; len: 16; abundance: many; v_gene: TRBV10-3; CDR3nt: TGTGCCATCAGTGACGGGGTTCCTAGGGGTCTGGGTACGCAGTATTTT; CDR3aa: CAISDGVPRGLGTQYF
j_gene: TRBJ2-1; d_gene: .; len: 14; abundance: many; v_gene: TRBV7-2; CDR3nt: TGTGCCAGCAGCCAAGCTCCGGCCACCAATGAGCAGTTCTTC; CDR3aa: CASSQAPATNEQFF
j_gene: TRBJ2-1; d_gene: TRBD1; len: 15; abundance: .; v_gene: TRBV20-1; CDR3nt: TGCAGTGCTAGAGCCCCGGACAGGTATGGGAATGAGCAGTTCTTC; CDR3aa: CSARAPDRYGNEQFF
j_gene: TRBJ2-1; d_gene: TRBD2; len: 17; abundance: many; v_gene: TRBV27; CDR3nt: TGTGCCAGCAGTTTGAGGTTTTTAAGCGGGGCTGACAATGAGCAGTTCTTC; CDR3aa: CASSLRFLSGADNEQFF
j_gene: TRBJ1-1; d_gene: .; len: 15; abundance: many; v_gene: TRBV5-1; CDR3nt: TGCGCCAGCAGCTTGGCCTTGGTGGGCAACACTGAAGCTTTCTTT; CDR3aa: CASSLALVGNTEAFF
j_gene: TRBJ2-2; d_gene: .; len: 15; abundance: .; v_gene: TRBV19; CDR3nt: TGTGCCAGTAGTAGAGGAAGGGTATCCACCGGGGAGCTGTTTTTT; CDR3aa: CASSRGRVSTGELFF
j_gene: TRBJ2-7; d_gene: TRBD1; len: 15; abundance: .; v_gene: TRBV5-1; CDR3nt: TGCGCCAGCAGACCAGGACAGGGAGCTTCCTACGAGCAGTACTTC; CDR3aa: CASRPGQGASYEQYF
j_gene: TRBJ2-4; d_gene: TRBD2; len: 16; abundance: .; v_gene: TRBV7-8; CDR3nt: TGTGCCAGCAGCCCGGAGCGGGAGATAGCGCAAAACATTCAGTACTTC; CDR3aa: CASSPEREIAQNIQYF
j_gene: TRBJ1-1; d_gene: .; len: 14; abundance: .; v_gene: TRBV5-1; CDR3nt: TGCGCCAGCACGTCGAAGGGACAGAACACTGAAGCTTTCTTT; CDR3aa: CASTSKGQNTEAFF
j_gene: TRBJ2-7; d_gene: .; len: 16; abundance: few; v_gene: TRBV5-1; CDR3nt: TGCGCCAGCAGCTTGGAGACTAGATCTTCATTCTACGAGCAGTACTTC; CDR3aa: CASSLETRSSFYEQYF
j_gene: TRBJ2-3; d_gene: .; len: 13; abundance: many; v_gene: TRBV10-3; CDR3nt: TGTGCCATCAGTGATGGGAGCACAGATACGCAGTATTTT; CDR3aa: CAISDGSTDTQYF
j_gene: TRBJ1-2; d_gene: .; len: 14; abundance: few; v_gene: TRBV5-1; CDR3nt: TGCGCCAGCAGCTTGGATACGGCAGCCTATGGCTACACCTTC; CDR3aa: CASSLDTAAYGYTF
j_gene: TRBJ1-1; d_gene: TRBD1; len: 17; abundance: .; v_gene: TRBV13; CDR3nt: TGTGCCAGCAGCTTAGGGCAGTCGGACAGGGTGGACACTGAAGCTTTCTTT; CDR3aa: CASSLGQSDRVDTEAFF
j_gene: TRBJ2-3; d_gene: .; len: 16; abundance: few; v_gene: TRBV12-3/TRBV12-4; CDR3nt: TGTGCCAGCAGTTCTGGTAGCGGAAAGATAGCAGATACGCAGTATTTT; CDR3aa: CASSSGSGKIADTQYF
j_gene: TRBJ2-1; d_gene: TRBD2; len: 17; abundance: many; v_gene: TRBV5-1; CDR3nt: TGCGCCAGCAGCTTGGAGGCGGGAGGAAGCTCCTACAATGAGCAGTTCTTC; CDR3aa: CASSLEAGGSSYNEQFF
j_gene: TRBJ2-1; d_gene: TRBD2; len: 19; abundance: .; v_gene: TRBV6-5; CDR3nt: TGTGCCAGCAGTTATCCCGGGACTAGCGGGAGGTGGTCCTACAATGAGCAGTTCTTC; CDR3aa: CASSYPGTSGRWSYNEQFF
j_gene: TRBJ1-5; d_gene: .; len: 14; abundance: .; v_gene: TRBV30; CDR3nt: TGTGCCTGGAGCGAAGGACAGTCTAATCAGCCCCAGCATTTT; CDR3aa: CAWSEGQSNQPQHF
j_gene: TRBJ2-2; d_gene: .; len: 15; abundance: many; v_gene: TRBV12-3/TRBV12-4; CDR3nt: TGTGCCAGCAGTTTAACAGGGTTATACACCGGGGAGCTGTTTTTT; CDR3aa: CASSLTGLYTGELFF
j_gene: TRBJ2-7; d_gene: TRBD1; len: 15; abundance: .; v_gene: TRBV20-1; CDR3nt: TGCAGTGCTAGTTTTGGGACAGGGAGAACCTACGAGCAGTACTTC; CDR3aa: CSASFGTGRTYEQYF
j_gene: TRBJ2-6; d_gene: .; len: 17; abundance: many; v_gene: TRBV27; CDR3nt: TGTGCCAGCAGTTTGTTGGGCCATTCATCTGGGGCCAACGTCCTGACTTTC; CDR3aa: CASSLLGHSSGANVLTF
j_gene: TRBJ2-7; d_gene: .; len: 14; abundance: few; v_gene: TRBV7-8; CDR3nt: TGTGCCAGCAGCGGGGGGAGAAACTCCTACGAGCAGTACTTC; CDR3aa: CASSGGRNSYEQYF
j_gene: TRBJ2-3; d_gene: TRBD1; len: 17; abundance: many; v_gene: TRBV5-1; CDR3nt: TGCGCCAGCAGCTTGGTGTTAAGGACAGGGGGAACAGATACGCAGTATTTT; CDR3aa: CASSLVLRTGGTDTQYF
j_gene: TRBJ2-1; d_gene: .; len: 14; abundance: many; v_gene: TRBV12-3/TRBV12-4; CDR3nt: TGTGCCAGCTCCCGCTTAAGCTCCTACAATGAGCAGTTCTTC; CDR3aa: CASSRLSSYNEQFF
j_gene: TRBJ2-7; d_gene: TRBD2; len: 14; abundance: few; v_gene: TRBV28; CDR3nt: TGTGCCAGCAGTTTAACTAGCGGGATTTGGGAGCAGTACTTC; CDR3aa: CASSLTSGIWEQYF
j_gene: TRBJ1-1; d_gene: .; len: 14; abundance: many; v_gene: TRBV6-5; CDR3nt: TGTGCCAGCAGTTATAAATTCAGGGACACTGAAGCTTTCTTT; CDR3aa: CASSYKFRDTEAFF
j_gene: TRBJ2-3; d_gene: TRBD1; len: 15; abundance: few; v_gene: TRBV29-1; CDR3nt: TGCAGCGTTGAACAAGACAGGGGCCGTACAGATACGCAGTATTTT; CDR3aa: CSVEQDRGRTDTQYF
j_gene: TRBJ2-1; d_gene: .; len: 14; abundance: .; v_gene: TRBV7-6; CDR3nt: TGTGCCAGCAGCTTGCCCCAGCCCTACAATGAGCAGTTCTTC; CDR3aa: CASSLPQPYNEQFF
j_gene: TRBJ2-5; d_gene: .; len: 15; abundance: .; v_gene: TRBV12-3/TRBV12-4; CDR3nt: TGTGCCAGCAGTTTTCGCGGAGGGGGTTGGGAGACCCAGTACTTC; CDR3aa: CASSFRGGGWETQYF
j_gene: TRBJ2-5; d_gene: .; len: 13; abundance: few; v_gene: TRBV28; CDR3nt: TGTGCCAGCAGTTCGTTACTAGTTAAGACCCAGTACTTC; CDR3aa: CASSSLLVKTQYF
j_gene: TRBJ1-2; d_gene: .; len: 13; abundance: .; v_gene: TRBV12-3/TRBV12-4; CDR3nt: TGTGCCAGCAGTTATGGGGATAACTATGGCTACACCTTC; CDR3aa: CASSYGDNYGYTF
j_gene: TRBJ2-7; d_gene: .; len: 14; abundance: .; v_gene: TRBV7-3; CDR3nt: TGTGCCAGCAGCTTAACAGGGGGACATTTCGAGCAGTACTTC; CDR3aa: CASSLTGGHFEQYF
j_gene: TRBJ2-1; d_gene: .; len: 12; abundance: many; v_gene: TRBV29-1; CDR3nt: TGCAGCGTTGTTTGGGGAAACAATGAGCAGTTCTTC; CDR3aa: CSVVWGNNEQFF
j_gene: TRBJ2-1; d_gene: TRBD2; len: 14; abundance: few; v_gene: TRBV12-3/TRBV12-4; CDR3nt: TGTGCCAGCAGTTTGTGGGGGGGTCGTAATGAGCAGTTCTTC; CDR3aa: CASSLWGGRNEQFF
j_gene: TRBJ2-1; d_gene: TRBD2; len: 14; abundance: many; v_gene: TRBV20-1; CDR3nt: TGCAGTGCTCCCGGGAGGGCCTTCTACAATGAGCAGTTCTTC; CDR3aa: CSAPGRAFYNEQFF
j_gene: TRBJ2-2; d_gene: TRBD2; len: 13; abundance: few; v_gene: TRBV5-1; CDR3nt: TGCGCCAGCCGTGGGAGGGTCACCGGGGAGCTGTTTTTT; CDR3aa: CASRGRVTGELFF
j_gene: TRBJ2-1; d_gene: TRBD1; len: 15; abundance: few; v_gene: TRBV30; CDR3nt: TGTGCCTGGAGGGAAAACGACAGGGGGCCTAATGAGCAGTTCTTC; CDR3aa: CAWRENDRGPNEQFF
j_gene: TRBJ2-5; d_gene: .; len: 14; abundance: .; v_gene: TRBV3-1; CDR3nt: TGTGCCAGCAGCCCTGACGGGAGAGGGGAGACCCAGTACTTC; CDR3aa: CASSPDGRGETQYF
j_gene: TRBJ1-2; d_gene: .; len: 15; abundance: few; v_gene: TRBV6-1; CDR3nt: TGTGCCAGCAGTCCGAGACTAGGGGCTAACTATGGCTACACCTTC; CDR3aa: CASSPRLGANYGYTF
j_gene: TRBJ1-1; d_gene: .; len: 13; abundance: few; v_gene: TRBV20-1; CDR3nt: TGCAGTGGAGTTCGTGGGGGGAACACTGAAGCTTTCTTT; CDR3aa: CSGVRGGNTEAFF
j_gene: TRBJ2-5; d_gene: .; len: 14; abundance: .; v_gene: TRBV20-1; CDR3nt: TGCAGTTCTTACGCCTTAGGGACCCAAGAGACCCAGTACTTC; CDR3aa: CSSYALGTQETQYF